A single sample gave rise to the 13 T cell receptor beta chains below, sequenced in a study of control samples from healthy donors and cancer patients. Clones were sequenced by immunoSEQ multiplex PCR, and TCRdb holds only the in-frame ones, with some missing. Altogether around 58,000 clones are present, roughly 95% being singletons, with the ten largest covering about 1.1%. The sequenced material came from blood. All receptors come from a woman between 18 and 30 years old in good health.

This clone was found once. The DNA of the CDR3 is TGTGCCAGCAGTGAATTGAGACTAGCACTTCCTGAGCAGTTCTTC. It translates to CASSELRLALPEQFF. The chain recombines TRBV6-1 with TRBJ2-1, with 7 positions matching TRBD2. This CDR3 is 15 amino acids long. V was clipped by 2 bases and J by 9 bases; unmatched bases: 10. Germline V gene sequence: CDR1 MNHNS, CDR2 SASEGT.

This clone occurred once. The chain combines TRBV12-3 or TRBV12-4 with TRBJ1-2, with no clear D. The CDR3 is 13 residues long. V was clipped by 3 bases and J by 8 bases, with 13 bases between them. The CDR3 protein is CASSFVGRRGYTF. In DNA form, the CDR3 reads TGTGCCAGCAGTTTTGTGGGGAGGCGCGGCTACACCTTC.

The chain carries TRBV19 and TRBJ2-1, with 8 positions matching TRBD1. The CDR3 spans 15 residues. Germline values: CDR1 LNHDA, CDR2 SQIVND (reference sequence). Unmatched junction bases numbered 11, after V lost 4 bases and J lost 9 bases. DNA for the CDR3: TGTGCCAGTAGTAGCGCAGGGGGCCTCCGCGGTGAGCAGTTCTTC. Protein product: CASSSAGGLRGEQFF.

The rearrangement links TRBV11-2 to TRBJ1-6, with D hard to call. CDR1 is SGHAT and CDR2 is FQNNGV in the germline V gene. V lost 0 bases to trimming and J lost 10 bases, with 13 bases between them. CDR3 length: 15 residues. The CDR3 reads CASSLDQTAGSPLHF. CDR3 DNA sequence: TGTGCCAGCAGCTTAGATCAAACGGCCGGCTCACCCCTCCACTTT.

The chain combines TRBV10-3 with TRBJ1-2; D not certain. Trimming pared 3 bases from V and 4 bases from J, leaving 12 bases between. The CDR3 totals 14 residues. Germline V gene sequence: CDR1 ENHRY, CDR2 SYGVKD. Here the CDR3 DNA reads TGTGCCATCAGTGAAGGCAGGATTGTCTATGGCTACACCTTC. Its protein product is CAISEGRIVYGYTF.

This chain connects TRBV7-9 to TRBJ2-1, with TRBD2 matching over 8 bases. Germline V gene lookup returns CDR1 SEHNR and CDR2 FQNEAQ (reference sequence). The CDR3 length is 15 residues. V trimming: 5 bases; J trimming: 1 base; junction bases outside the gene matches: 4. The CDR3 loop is CASSPSGSSYNEQFF. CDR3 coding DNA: TGTGCCAGCAGCCCAAGCGGGAGTTCCTACAATGAGCAGTTCTTC.

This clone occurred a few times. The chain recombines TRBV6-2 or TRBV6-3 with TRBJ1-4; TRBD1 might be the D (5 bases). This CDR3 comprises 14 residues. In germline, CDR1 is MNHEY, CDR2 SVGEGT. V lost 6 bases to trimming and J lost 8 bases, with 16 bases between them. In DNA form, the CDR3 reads TGTGCCAGCAGCGACGGGCCGGAGGGGGAAAAACTGTTTTTT. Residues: CASSDGPEGEKLFF.

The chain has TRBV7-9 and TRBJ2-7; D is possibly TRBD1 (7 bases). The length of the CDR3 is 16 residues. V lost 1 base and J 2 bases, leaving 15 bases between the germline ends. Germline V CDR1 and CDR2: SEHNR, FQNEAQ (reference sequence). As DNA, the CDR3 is TGTGCCAGCAGCTTAGTTCGGCGGGACAGTACCTACGAGCAGTACTTC. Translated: CASSLVRRDSTYEQYF.

Written as DNA, the CDR3 is TGTGCCAGCAGCCCAGCGTGGACTAGCTCCTACGAGCAGTACTTC. This translates into CASSPAWTSSYEQYF. This chain connects TRBV4-2 to TRBJ2-7; 7 positions match TRBD2. The CDR3 has 15 amino acids. With 4 bases clipped from V and 0 bases from J, the junction kept 6 bases outside the gene matches. Germline-derived CDR1 and CDR2 are LGHNA and YNFKEQ.

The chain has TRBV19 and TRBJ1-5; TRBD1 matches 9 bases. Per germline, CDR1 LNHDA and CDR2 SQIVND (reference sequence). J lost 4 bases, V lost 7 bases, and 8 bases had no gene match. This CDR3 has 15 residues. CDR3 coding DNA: TGTGCCAGTACCCGTGGACAGGGGAGTAATCAGCCCCAGCATTTT. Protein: CASTRGQGSNQPQHF. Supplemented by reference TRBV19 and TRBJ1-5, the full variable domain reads DGGITQSPKYLFRKEGQNVTLSCEQNLNHDAMYWYRQDPGQGLRLIYYSQIVNDFQKGDIAEGYSVSREKKESFPLTVTSAQKNPTAFYLCASTRGQGSNQPQHFGDGTRLSIL.

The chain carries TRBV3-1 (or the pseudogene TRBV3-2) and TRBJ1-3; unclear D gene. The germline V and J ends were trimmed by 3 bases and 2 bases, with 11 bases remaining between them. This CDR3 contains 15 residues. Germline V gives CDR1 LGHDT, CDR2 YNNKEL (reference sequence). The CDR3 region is CASSHTAAPGNTIYF. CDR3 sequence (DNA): TGTGCCAGCAGCCACACGGCGGCCCCTGGAAACACCATATATTTT.

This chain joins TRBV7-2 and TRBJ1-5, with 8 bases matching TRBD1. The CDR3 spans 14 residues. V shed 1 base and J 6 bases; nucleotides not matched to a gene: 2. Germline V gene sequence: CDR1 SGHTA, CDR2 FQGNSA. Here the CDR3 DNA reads TGTGCCAGCAGCTTAGACAGGGGGGGTCAGCCCCAGCATTTT. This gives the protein CASSLDRGGQPQHF.

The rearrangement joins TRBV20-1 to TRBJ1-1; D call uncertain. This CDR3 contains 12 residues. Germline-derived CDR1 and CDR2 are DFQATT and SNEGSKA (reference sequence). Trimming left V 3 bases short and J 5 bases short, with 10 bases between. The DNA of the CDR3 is TGCAGTGCTAGTACGGGAAAGACTGAAGCTTTCTTT. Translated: CSASTGKTEAFF.